This T cell receptor beta chain appears in the sequencing data of a study of T cells in Graves' hyperthyroidism and ophthalmopathy. Study findings and constraints: Ophthalmopathy prediction by the model preceded onset by a median roughly 6.3 months.

Points on this clonotype: Antigen unknown.

The V end was cut by 8 bases, the J end by 0 bases, with 13 bases between. The CDR3 totals 14 residues. The germline V gene encodes CDR1 MNHEY and CDR2 SVGAGI. What was amplified from RNA transcripts were TCR beta CDR3 regions. First-round RT-PCR targeting the TCR CDR3 was performed with the HTBI primer set. TCRdb re-derived calls from the multiplex PCR reads in MiXCR, one entry per CDR3 protein. The repertoire consists of approximately 520,000 distinct CDR3 sequences, with less than 25% occurring once and the leading ten covering roughly 10%. Material: blood. J is TRBJ1-1 and V is TRBV6-5; no firm D call. This TCR was recovered from a young woman with Graves' ophthalmopathy. CDR3 DNA: TGTGCCAGCTGTTTTTCCCTCTTGAACACTGAAGCTTTCTTT. Translated, it gives CASCFSLLNTEAFF.